This T cell receptor (beta chain) is drawn from a study of technical replicates of blood from several donors. Germline CDR1 is SGHDT and CDR2 is YYEEEE. CDR3 length: 18 amino acids. The germline V and J ends were trimmed by 2 bases and 8 bases, with 25 bases remaining between them. Assay used: immunoSEQ multiplex PCR; TCRdb lists only in-frame clones, some missing. The repertoire includes about 93,000 clones, 95% of them detected once, and about 0.26% sits in the top ten. This chain connects TRBV5-6 to TRBJ1-4; D perhaps matches TRBD1 (5 bases). The sequence came from a human donor in good health. The sequencing sample was made of T cells isolated from PBMCs. CDR3 bases: TGTGCCAGCAGCTTTCTGGATACGATCGTGCAGGGTCGGGAAAAACTGTTTTTT. This gives the protein CASSFLDTIVQGREKLFF.